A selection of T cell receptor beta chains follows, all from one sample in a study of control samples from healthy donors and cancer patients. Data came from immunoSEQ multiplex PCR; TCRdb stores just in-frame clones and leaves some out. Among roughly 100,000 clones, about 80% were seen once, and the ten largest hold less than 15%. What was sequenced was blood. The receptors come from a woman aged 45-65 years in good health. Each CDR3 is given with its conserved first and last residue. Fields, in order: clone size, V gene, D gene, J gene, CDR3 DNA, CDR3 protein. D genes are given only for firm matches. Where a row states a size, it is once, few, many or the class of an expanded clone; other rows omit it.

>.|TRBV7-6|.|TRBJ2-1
TGTGCCAGCAGCTTATATGACGATGAGCAGTTCTTC
CASSLYDDEQFF
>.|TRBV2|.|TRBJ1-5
TGTGCCAGCACCCCAGACCAGGGTTATAGCAATCAGCCCCAGCATTTT
CASTPDQGYSNQPQHF
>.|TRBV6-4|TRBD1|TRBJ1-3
TGTGCCAGCAGTGACGTTAAGGGACAGGGCTCTGGAAACACCATATATTTT
CASSDVKGQGSGNTIYF
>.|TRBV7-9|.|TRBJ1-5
TGTGCCAGCAGCCAAGGGGACGGTAATCAGCCCCAGCATTTT
CASSQGDGNQPQHF
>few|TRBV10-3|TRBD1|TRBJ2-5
TGTGCCATCAGAGATCAGGGGGCAAAGGAGACCCAGTACTTC
CAIRDQGAKETQYF
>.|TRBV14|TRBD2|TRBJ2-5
TGTGCCAGCAGCCCACTAGCGGTCCAAGAGACCCAGTACTTC
CASSPLAVQETQYF
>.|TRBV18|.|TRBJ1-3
TGTGCCAGCTCACCATCCGGCCAGGGCTATAGTGGAAACACCATATATTTT
CASSPSGQGYSGNTIYF
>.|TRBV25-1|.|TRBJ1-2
TGTGCCAGCAGTGAAGGTGGTAGGGAAAACTATGGCTACACCTTC
CASSEGGRENYGYTF
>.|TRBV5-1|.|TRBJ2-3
TGCGCCAGCAGCCTTGACTACACAGATACGCAGTATTTT
CASSLDYTDTQYF
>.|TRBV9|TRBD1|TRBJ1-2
TGTGCCAGCAGCGAGAATGACAGGGACCTCTATGGCTACACCTTC
CASSENDRDLYGYTF
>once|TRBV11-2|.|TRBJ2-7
TGTGCCAGCAGCTTGGATGGGACTGACACCTACGAGCAGTACTTC
CASSLDGTDTYEQYF
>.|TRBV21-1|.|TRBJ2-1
TGTGACTTCCCAGGCGGGGTTTTAGAGTTCTTC
CDFPGGVLEFF
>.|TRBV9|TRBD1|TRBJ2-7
TGTGCCAGCAGCGTCGGGACAGAAGCCTACGAGCAGTACTTC
CASSVGTEAYEQYF
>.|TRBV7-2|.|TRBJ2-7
TGTGCCAGCAGCCAAAGAGGGCCCAACTACGAGCAGTACTTC
CASSQRGPNYEQYF
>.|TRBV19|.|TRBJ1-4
TGTGCCAGTAGTATCCGGGTCGGTGAAAAACTGTTTTTT
CASSIRVGEKLFF
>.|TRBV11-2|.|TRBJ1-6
TGTGCCAGCAGCTTAGATAGGGACTCACCCCTCCACTTT
CASSLDRDSPLHF
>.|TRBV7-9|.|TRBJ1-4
TGTGCCAGCAGGTGGGCGTCTAATGAAAAACTGTTTTTT
CASRWASNEKLFF
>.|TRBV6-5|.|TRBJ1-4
TGTGCCAGCAGTTACTTAGCGGGAACAGAAAAACTGTTTTTT
CASSYLAGTEKLFF
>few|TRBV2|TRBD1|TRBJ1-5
TGTGCCAGCAGTCCGGGACAGGGTCCAACGCAGCCCCAGCATTTT
CASSPGQGPTQPQHF
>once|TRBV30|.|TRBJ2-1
TGTGCCTGGAGCAGTGGCGGGACCTACAATGAGCAGTTCTTC
CAWSSGGTYNEQFF
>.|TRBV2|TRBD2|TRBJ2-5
TGTGCCAGGCGGACTAGCGGACAAGAGACCCAGTACTTC
CARRTSGQETQYF
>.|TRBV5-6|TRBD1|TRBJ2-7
TGTGCCAGCAGCTGGGACAGGCTGCCCGAGCAGTACTTC
CASSWDRLPEQYF
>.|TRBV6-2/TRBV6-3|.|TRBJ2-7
TGTGCCAGCAGTTACTCGATTAGTTACGAGCAGTACTTC
CASSYSISYEQYF
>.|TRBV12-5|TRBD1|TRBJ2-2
TGTGCTAGTGTTCGAAGACAGGGAGAGAACACCGGGGAGCTGTTTTTT
CASVRRQGENTGELFF
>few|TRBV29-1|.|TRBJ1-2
TGCAGCGCCGCTCCCGGTAACATGAACTATGGCTACACCTTC
CSAAPGNMNYGYTF
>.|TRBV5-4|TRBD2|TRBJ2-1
TGTGCCAGCAGCTTCAGTGGGGGGGGACACAATGAGCAGTTCTTC
CASSFSGGGHNEQFF
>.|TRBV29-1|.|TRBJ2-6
TGCAGCGTTGAGGGGGCAGGTGGGGCCAACGTCCTGACTTTC
CSVEGAGGANVLTF
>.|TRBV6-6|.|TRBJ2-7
TGTGCCAGCAACCCCTCCGGATGGGTAAACGAGCAGTACTTC
CASNPSGWVNEQYF
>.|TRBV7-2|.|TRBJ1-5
TGTGCCAGCAGCTTAGGGGGGGGCAATCAGCCCCAGCATTTT
CASSLGGGNQPQHF
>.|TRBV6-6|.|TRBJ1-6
TGTGCCAGCAGTTCCCAGTCTCCTCAGGACGCACCCCTCCACTTT
CASSSQSPQDAPLHF
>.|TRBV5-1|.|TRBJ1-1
TGCGCCAGCAGACCGTACTTCGGGGGAAACACTGAAGCTTTCTTT
CASRPYFGGNTEAFF
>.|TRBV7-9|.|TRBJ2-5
TGTGCCAGCAGCCCAAACCCGTTACAAGAGACCCAGTACTTC
CASSPNPLQETQYF
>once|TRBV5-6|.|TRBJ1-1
TGTGCCAGCAGCATGGGTAGGAACACTGAAGCTTTCTTT
CASSMGRNTEAFF
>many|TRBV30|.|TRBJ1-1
TGTGCCTGGAGTGTTAGGGGAGGAACGGGCACTGAAGCTTTCTTT
CAWSVRGGTGTEAFF
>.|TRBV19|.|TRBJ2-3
TGTGCCAGTAGTTTCCTAGGGAGCCCCAGGGGCACAGATACGCAGTATTTT
CASSFLGSPRGTDTQYF
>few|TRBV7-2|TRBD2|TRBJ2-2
TGTGCCAGCAGCTTATCGGCGGGAGCTGCCGGGGAGCTGTTTTTT
CASSLSAGAAGELFF
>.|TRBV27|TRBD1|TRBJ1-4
TGTGCCAGCAGTCTACAGGGGCCAACTAATGAAAAACTGTTTTTT
CASSLQGPTNEKLFF
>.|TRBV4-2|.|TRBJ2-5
TGTGCCAGCAGCCCTTTGGGGCTTGGAGAGACCCAGTACTTC
CASSPLGLGETQYF
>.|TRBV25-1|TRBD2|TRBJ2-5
TGTGCCAACCAGGGGACCAGCGGGGGAAGAGAGACCCAGTACTTC
CANQGTSGGRETQYF
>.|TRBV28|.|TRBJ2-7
TGTGCCACCATTTCCGGCGGCTACTACGAGCAGTACTTC
CATISGGYYEQYF
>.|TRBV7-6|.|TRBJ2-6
TGTGCCAGCAGCTTAGTAGGAGGGGGGGGCCTTTTGAAGGCCAACGTCCTGACTTTC
CASSLVGGGGLLKANVLTF
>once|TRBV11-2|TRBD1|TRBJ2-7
TGTGCCAGCAGCTTATTCCAGGGGGCATCCTACGAGCAGTACTTC
CASSLFQGASYEQYF
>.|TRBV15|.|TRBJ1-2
TGTGCCACCAGCAGAGAAAACCACAGGGATCACTATGGCTACACCTTC
CATSRENHRDHYGYTF
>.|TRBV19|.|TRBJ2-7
TGTGCCAGTACGGGTCAAAACGAGCAGTACTTC
CASTGQNEQYF
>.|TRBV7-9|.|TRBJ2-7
TGTGCCAGCAGCCCTGCGACAGGAGCCTACGAGCAGTACTTC
CASSPATGAYEQYF
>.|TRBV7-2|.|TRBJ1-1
TGTGCCAGCACTGGACTGGACACTGAAGCTTTCTTT
CASTGLDTEAFF
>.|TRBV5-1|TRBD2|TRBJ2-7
TGCGCCAGCAGCTCAGGACTAGCGGGAACCTACGAGCAGTACTTC
CASSSGLAGTYEQYF
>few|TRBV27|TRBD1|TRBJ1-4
TGTGCCAGTAAACAGGGGGCCGCAACTAATGAAAAACTGTTTTTT
CASKQGAATNEKLFF
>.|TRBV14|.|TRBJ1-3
TGTGCCAGCAGCCAAGATCGGGGGAGGGCTGGAAACACCATATATTTT
CASSQDRGRAGNTIYF
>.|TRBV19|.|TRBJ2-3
TGTGCCAGTAGTTCCTCCGGGACGAAATCAGATACGCAGTATTTT
CASSSSGTKSDTQYF
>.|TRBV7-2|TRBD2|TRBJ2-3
TGTGCCAGCAGCTTACTGGTAGCGGGTGGTTATGTTGATACGCAGTATTTT
CASSLLVAGGYVDTQYF